This note documents a single T cell receptor (beta chain) sequence. The target antigen is unknown. It is likely a read error, because the conserved phenylalanine at the end of the CDR3 is missing. It is unclear where the CDR3 begins or ends on the DNA, so no DNA is shown, and the CDR3 is as TCRdb lists it. The sample is drawn from a study of shared clonotypes between healthy human individuals. Regarding the study as a whole: Naive CD4 clonotype sharing across a handful of donors was about 5%.

TCRdb's table, derived via immunoSEQ multiplex PCR, lists solely in-frame clones and lacks some. This sample has 2 million or so clones, with roughly 94% found just once. From germline, CDR1 is SGHTA and CDR2 FQGNSA. The CDR3 contains 13 residues when both ends are counted. The gene calls are TRBV7-2 and TRBJ2-7; TRBD2, the table's D call, lacks a check against the DNA. This sequence was found in a man aged 18-30 years in good health. Sequencing was done on a sample of naive CD4+ T cells sorted from blood. Sample subset: CD45RA+ positively selected. Here the CDR3 reads CASSFDGSPPLVS.